Shown below are 10 T cell receptor beta chains from a single sample sequenced in a study of blood T cell repertoires in COVID-19. The data were produced by immunoSEQ multiplex PCR, yet TCRdb's version contains in-frame clones alone and is incomplete. This sample yields approximately 260,000 clones, of which roughly 90% are seen a single time; less than 2% belongs to the top ten. Sequenced material: PBMCs or T cells enriched from blood (not recorded which). The source of these receptors is an older woman who had recovered from COVID-19.

The chain employs TRBV5-1 and TRBJ1-1; the match to TRBD1 covers 10 bases. Germline CDR1 reads SGHRS; CDR2 reads YFSETQ. The junction had 16 bases not matched to a gene; V was cut back by 4 bases and J by 7 bases. The CDR3 loop spans 17 amino acids. The CDR3 DNA reads as TGCGCCAGCAGCCGTTCGACAGGGGGCGCCCCTTCCGGTGAAGCTTTCTTT. Encoded protein: CASSRSTGGAPSGEAFF. The variable domain in full, completed from reference TRBV5-1 and TRBJ1-1, reads KAGVTQTPRYLIKTRGQQVTLSCSPISGHRSVSWYQQTPGQGLQFLFEYFSETQRNKGNFPGRFSGRQFSNSRSEMNVSTLELGDSALYLCASSRSTGGAPSGEAFFGQGTRLTVV.

CDR3 amino acids: CASSASRAEAFF. As DNA, the CDR3 is TGTGCCAGCAGCGCCTCGAGGGCTGAAGCTTTCTTT. The V and J genes are TRBV2 and TRBJ1-1; D is uncertain. CDR1 and CDR2 from the germline V gene are SNHLY and FYNNEI. This CDR3 has 12 amino acids. V was clipped by 6 bases and J by 6 bases, with 11 bases between them.

V and J are TRBV7-3 and TRBJ1-2; D is perhaps TRBD1 (6 bases). The CDR3 has 14 amino acids. Germline CDR1 SGHTA, CDR2 FQGTGA. Deletions cut 4 bases from V and 10 bases from J, with 19 bases between. This chain's CDR3 is CASSSITGQSDYTF. In DNA form, the CDR3 reads TGTGCCAGCAGCTCTATTACGGGACAATCGGACTACACCTTC.

The rearrangement links TRBV30 to TRBJ1-5; D perhaps matches TRBD1 (6 bases). The germline V and J ends were trimmed by 1 base and 2 bases, with 18 bases remaining between them. The CDR3 totals 17 residues. CDR1 GTSNPN and CDR2 SVGIG come from the germline V gene (reference sequence). The CDR3 region has the DNA TGTGCCTGGAGTGGAAAACAGGGCCCCAAGGGCAATCAGCCCCAGCATTTT. It encodes CAWSGKQGPKGNQPQHF.

This sequence joins TRBV5-1 and TRBJ2-3; 9 bases agree with TRBD2. This CDR3 comprises 17 residues. V trimming: 0 bases; J trimming: 4 bases; junction bases outside the gene matches: 9. In germline, CDR1 is SGHRS, CDR2 YFSETQ. CDR3 DNA: TGCGCCAGCAGCTTGGTTAGCGGGGGCCGGAGCCCAGATACGCAGTATTTT. This gives the protein CASSLVSGGRSPDTQYF.

This sequence joins TRBV28 and TRBJ1-1, with TRBD1 identical over 7 bases. V was pared by 4 bases and J by 1 base, with 9 bases of the junction left unmatched. The CDR3 covers 16 residues. CDR1 is MDHEN and CDR2 is SYDVKM in the germline V gene. In DNA, the CDR3 is TGTGCCAGCAGTTCTACAGGGGAGATCGGGAACACTGAAGCTTTCTTT. Its protein product is CASSSTGEIGNTEAFF.

The chain is built from TRBV5-1 and TRBJ1-3; 8 bases match TRBD1. V dropped 3 bases and J dropped 4; count of bases not matched to a gene: 6. The CDR3 extends over 15 amino acids. Germline values: CDR1 SGHRS, CDR2 YFSETQ. DNA of the CDR3: TGCGCCAGCAGCTCTCAGGGGGCGGAAGGAAACACCATATATTTT. Translated, it gives CASSSQGAEGNTIYF.

The chain recombines TRBV28 with TRBJ2-7, with 9 bases fitting TRBD2. Germline V CDR1 and CDR2: MDHEN, SYDVKM. Unmatched junction bases numbered 11, after V lost 2 bases and J lost 6 bases. The CDR3 sequence is 16 residues long. The CDR3 DNA sequence: TGTGCCAGCAGTTTAGGGTCGAGTAGCGGGAGCTCCGAGCAGTACTTC. It encodes CASSLGSSSGSSEQYF.

The chain uses TRBV7-9 and TRBJ1-1; D is unclear. Germline loops: CDR1 SEHNR, CDR2 FQNEAQ (reference sequence). This CDR3 has 12 residues. Trimming took off 1 base at V and 7 bases at J, with 7 bases between the two ends. CDR3 sequence reads: CASSLDAIEAFF. In nucleotides, the CDR3 is TGTGCCAGCAGCTTAGATGCGATTGAAGCTTTCTTT.

This rearrangement joins TRBV7-2 to TRBJ1-5, with unresolved D. Trimming cost V 5 bases and J 7 bases, with 18 bases left between them. This CDR3 region has 15 residues. Germline V gene data show CDR1 as SGHTA and CDR2 as FQGNSA. As DNA, the CDR3 is TGTGCCAGCAGCCCCATCGGACCGGAGGAGCAGCCCCAGCATTTT. It is translated as CASSPIGPEEQPQHF.